The 20 T cell receptor beta chains below come from one sample, sequenced in a study of blood T cells in healthy people across ages. A second PCR, run for roughly 7 to 12 cycles, used a sample-barcoded 5' primer plus a J-beta primer mix. Each CDR3 protein is one row after TCRdb ran MiXCR on the 5' RACE reads. The table lists over a million distinct CDR3 sequences, approximately 40% of them singletons, with 7.9% in the top ten. The sequencing input was blood. The receptors here all came from a young woman in good health.

The V gene is TRBV29-1, the J gene TRBJ2-7; D tentatively reads TRBD1 or TRBD2 (5 bases each). In germline, CDR1 is SQVTM, CDR2 ANQGSEA. V was pared by 4 bases and J by 5 bases, with 21 bases between. The CDR3 sequence is 15 residues long. CDR3 bases: TGCAGCGTTGGAAGCCCCAGGGCCGTGCGGGACGAGCAGTACTTC. It specifies CSVGSPRAVRDEQYF.

The rearrangement joins TRBV27 to TRBJ1-5; 8 nucleotides align to TRBD1. Looked up from germline, CDR1 is MNHEY and CDR2 is SMNVEV (reference sequence). Trimming took 4 bases from V and 6 from J; bases not matched to a gene: 8. CDR3 length: 15 amino acids. CDR3: CASSSDGQGRQPQHF. In DNA form, the CDR3 reads TGTGCCAGCAGTTCCGACGGACAGGGACGTCAGCCCCAGCATTTT.

J is TRBJ2-3 and V is TRBV5-1; TRBD1 is a possible D gene (5 bases). Germline assignment: CDR1 SGHRS and CDR2 YFSETQ. Trimming removed 1 base from V and 0 bases from J, with 21 bases in between. CDR3 length: 19 residues. CDR3 sequence: CASSLTGLPNYPSTDTQYF. The DNA for the CDR3 is TGCGCCAGCAGCTTGACAGGCCTTCCTAATTACCCTAGCACAGATACGCAGTATTTT.

This clonotype was counted between two and nine times. The V gene is TRBV12-3 or TRBV12-4, the J gene TRBJ2-7, with D tentatively TRBD1 (6 bases). The tail of the sequence fits TRBJ2-5 better, so the J call may be wrong. CDR3 size: 14 residues. The CDR3 DNA reads as TGTGCCAGCAGTTGGACGCAGGGGTTGGAGACCCAGTACTTC. Amino acid sequence: CASSWTQGLETQYF.

This clonotype has only a few counts. This chain connects TRBV7-9 to TRBJ2-1; no clear D. Germline V gene sequence: CDR1 SEHNR, CDR2 FQNEAQ (reference sequence). Trimming removed 5 bases from V and 7 bases from J, with 9 bases in between. The CDR3 extends over 12 amino acids. The DNA of the CDR3 is TGTGCCAGCAGCGCCAGCAGTAATGAGCAGTTCTTC. It yields the protein CASSASSNEQFF. Based on the CDR3 plus reference TRBV7-9 and TRBJ2-1, the full variable domain is DTGVSQNPRHKITKRGQNVTFRCDPISEHNRLYWYRQTLGQGPEFLTYFQNEAQLEKSRLLSDRFSAERPKGSFSTLEIQRTEQGDSAMYLCASSASSNEQFFGPGTRLTVL.

V is TRBV12-3 or TRBV12-4 and J is TRBJ1-2; D is undetermined. The CDR3 covers 10 residues. The CDR3 DNA reads TGTCCTCCGGGCCGGATGGCCTACACCTTC. Protein sequence: CPPGRMAYTF.

The genes are TRBV4-1 and TRBJ2-4; 9 nucleotides line up with TRBD1. TRBJ2-7 matches the DNA end more closely, so the J call is doubtful. CDR1 and CDR2 from the germline V gene are MGHRA and YSYEKL. The CDR3 is 17 amino acids. The CDR3 loop is CASSQDGPGQGLYEQYF. CDR3 nucleotides: TGCGCCAGCAGCCAAGATGGCCCGGGACAGGGTCTCTACGAGCAGTACTTC.

Worth noting for this clonotype: At one end the junction does not follow the germline gene, possibly because of a read error. The chain is built from TRBV20-1 and TRBJ2-3; D may be TRBD1 (5 bases). The germline V gene has CDR1 DFQATT and CDR2 SNEGSKA (reference sequence). This CDR3 region has 11 residues. In DNA, the CDR3 is TGCAGTGCTACGGACACAGCTACGCAGTATTTT. Translated: CSATDTATQYF.

The CDR3 spells CASSASGRDYNEQFF. The CDR3 DNA reads TGTGCCAGCAGTGCTAGCGGGCGGGACTACAATGAGCAGTTCTTC. The chain uses TRBV12-3 or TRBV12-4 and TRBJ2-1, with 8 bases aligning to TRBD2. The V segment lost 5 bases and the J segment 3 bases; nucleotides outside the gene matches: 6. The CDR3 consists of 15 residues.

This clonotype was recorded a few times. This chain uses TRBV13 with TRBJ2-7; 9 nucleotides align to TRBD2. Trimming cost V 5 bases and J 2 bases; bases outside gene matches: 4. The CDR3 runs 14 residues. Germline CDR1 and CDR2: PRHDT and FYEKMQ (reference sequence). Written as DNA, the CDR3 is TGTGCCAGCAGCGTCGGGACTAGCCCCTACGAGCAGTACTTC. Its translation is CASSVGTSPYEQYF.

This clonotype has more than one count but fewer than ten. The rearrangement uses TRBV3-1 and TRBJ1-6, with TRBD1 matching over 7 bases. The CDR3 loop spans 16 amino acids. Trimming removed 1 base from V and 8 bases from J; junction bases left unmatched: 8. CDR1 is LGHDT, CDR2 YNNKEL, per germline (reference sequence). The CDR3 region has the DNA TGTGCCAGCAGCCAAGGCCAATTGGGACAGTATTCACCCCTCCACTTT. It translates to CASSQGQLGQYSPLHF.

V and J are TRBV6-1 and TRBJ1-6; unclear D gene. V was pared by 2 bases and J by 14 bases, with 10 bases between. The CDR3 contains 12 residues. CDR1 is MNHNS and CDR2 is SASEGT in the germline V gene. DNA of the CDR3: TGTGCCAGCAGTGAACCCTTGTCGACCCTCCACTTT. This codes for CASSEPLSTLHF.

The chain has TRBV18 and TRBJ2-1, with unresolved D. The CDR3 has 13 residues. The germline CDR1 and CDR2 sequences are KGHSH and LQKENI. V was shortened by 4 bases and J by 2 bases, with 6 bases between the two germline ends. CDR3 residues: CASSHDPYNEQFF. The CDR3 coding sequence is TGTGCCAGCTCACACGACCCCTACAATGAGCAGTTCTTC.

J is TRBJ2-5 and V is TRBV9, with a weak D call TRBD1 (7 bases). The germline CDR1 and CDR2 sequences are SGDLS and YYNGEE. V lost 4 bases, J lost 4 bases, and 20 bases lay in between. The CDR3 extends over 16 amino acids. CDR3 DNA: TGTGCCAGCAGCCCCCTGGCAGGGGGGTTGGCAGAGACCCAGTACTTC. It codes for CASSPLAGGLAETQYF.

The chain links TRBV4-1 to TRBJ1-5, with D hard to call. The CDR3 covers 15 residues. Trimming stripped 1 base from V and 0 bases from J, with 7 bases between. The germline V gene encodes CDR1 MGHRA and CDR2 YSYEKL. The CDR3 loop is CASSQAKNSNQPQHF. The CDR3 DNA reads as TGCGCCAGCAGCCAAGCGAAGAATAGCAATCAGCCCCAGCATTTT.

The V and J genes are TRBV28 and TRBJ2-7, with D unresolved. The CDR3 totals 13 residues. Per the germline V gene, CDR1 is MDHEN and CDR2 is SYDVKM. The V end lost 8 bases, the J end lost 3 bases, and 14 bases lay between the germline ends. The CDR3 here is CASPGWENYEQYF. DNA for the CDR3: TGTGCCAGCCCGGGCTGGGAAAACTACGAGCAGTACTTC.

Only a few counts were recorded for this clonotype. The chain has TRBV7-2 and TRBJ2-3; 11 bases map to TRBD1. Unmatched junction bases numbered 4, after V lost 5 bases and J lost 6 bases. This CDR3 has 14 amino acids. The germline V gene has CDR1 SGHTA and CDR2 FQGNSA. CDR3 in amino acids: CASSGQGAWDTQYF. The CDR3 coding sequence is TGTGCCAGCAGCGGACAGGGGGCATGGGATACGCAGTATTTT.

The chain carries TRBV16 and TRBJ2-3; D is uncertain. The CDR3 runs to 13 residues. V was shortened by 0 bases and J by 7 bases, with 8 bases between the two germline ends. Germline values: CDR1 KGHSY, CDR2 FQNENV. The DNA of the CDR3 is TGTGCCAGCAGCCAATCTCTCTTCCATACGCAGTATTTT. Protein product: CASSQSLFHTQYF.

The gene calls are TRBV27 and TRBJ2-1, with D maybe TRBD2 (7 bases). The CDR3 totals 15 residues. Trimming took off 2 bases at V and 7 bases at J, with 15 bases between the two ends. The germline gives CDR1 MNHEY, CDR2 SMNVEV (reference sequence). DNA for the CDR3: TGTGCCAGCAGTTTAAGGGGGGGGGCTTGGAATGAGCAGTTCTTC. Translation: CASSLRGGAWNEQFF.

This clonotype has only a few counts. The chain combines TRBV6-2 or TRBV6-3 with TRBJ2-4; 9 nucleotides align to TRBD2. CDR1 and CDR2 (germline): MNHEY, SVGEGT. The ends lost 3 bases at V and 5 bases at J; junction bases unmatched: 14. The CDR3 has 18 amino acids. As DNA, the CDR3 is TGTGCCAGCAGTTATTCGGGCGGGAGGGCTCGTTTGGAAAACATTCAGTACTTC. It yields the protein CASSYSGGRARLENIQYF.